Included here is one T cell receptor beta chain sequence, with context. What it binds is unknown. This specimen belongs to a study of T cells expressing NK-cell markers. Study-level points and caveats: The CD3+CD56-NKG2C+ fraction of several donors was likewise dominated by these clonotypes. Dominant NKG2C+ clonotypes in five to seven donors made up roughly 1.0-7.5% of CD8+ T cells.

UMI-tagged 5'RACE template switching yielded the TCR beta cDNA. TCRdb re-called the 5' RACE reads and catalogs CDR3 proteins one per entry, DNA excluded. Its table lists roughly 170,000 distinct CDR3 sequences. This sequence was found in a woman aged 18 to 75 in good health. Sequences were obtained from blood T cells: a sorted CD56 or NKG2C T cell subset, CD4+ or CD8+ T cells, or bulk PBMC T cells (not recorded which).

The CDR3 sequence: CASSLNTVGEQFF. J is TRBJ2-1 and V is TRBV11-3. Germline V gene sequence: CDR1 SGHNT, CDR2 YENEEA. The CDR3 length is 13 residues.